This T cell receptor beta chain was observed in a study of lymphopenia after photon versus proton radiotherapy. Study conclusions and caveats: Authors raise, but do not show, better survival with proton therapy. A bigger post-nadir fall in TCR diversity correlated inversely with survival time in deceased patients. Relative stability marked proton patients; photon patients lost diversity and naive cells.

Clones were read by immunoSEQ multiplex PCR, and TCRdb kept only the in-frame ones, dropping some. The data show around 63,000 clones, around 86% seen once. As to this clone: Its target is not known.

Germline loops: CDR1 SGHTA, CDR2 FQGTGA. The V and J ends lost 2 bases and 4 bases respectively, with 13 bases between them. The length of the CDR3 is 15 residues. The J gene is TRBJ2-3, the V gene TRBV7-3, with D perhaps given as TRBD1 or TRBD2 (5 bases each). Sequenced material: peripheral blood, taken from a patient treated with photon-based radiotherapy. The TCR was taken from a man aged 35-49 years with gastric cancer. CDR3 in amino acids: CASSLSYGTPDTQYF. The CDR3 DNA reads as TGTGCCAGCAGCTTATCTTACGGGACCCCAGATACGCAGTATTTT.